The next 5 T cell receptor beta chains were all read from a single sample in a study of cytomegalovirus exposure and HLA in healthy donors. Use of 60 Vbeta and 13 Jbeta primers characterized the PCR. Using immunoSEQ multiplex PCR, the repertoire was profiled, and TCRdb retains in-frame clones only, with some absent. This table has approximately 140,000 clones, more than 75% appearing once. The sequenced sample was PBMCs. Every receptor here comes from a human donor in good health.

The V and J genes are TRBV27 and TRBJ2-5, with D perhaps matching TRBD2 (5 bases). Trimming stripped 6 bases from V and 5 bases from J, with 16 bases between. The CDR3 is 14 amino acids. Germline V gives CDR1 MNHEY, CDR2 SMNVEV (reference sequence). CDR3 protein: CASSPVARRETQYF. In DNA form, the CDR3 reads TGTGCCAGCAGCCCCGTAGCGAGGCGGGAGACCCAGTACTTC.

This clone was seen only once. The chain employs TRBV5-1 and TRBJ1-3; 7 positions agree with TRBD1. The CDR3 consists of 14 residues. The germline V gene encodes CDR1 SGHRS and CDR2 YFSETQ. J gave up 4 bases and V 0 bases, and 1 base lay outside the gene matches. In DNA form, the CDR3 reads TGCGCCAGCAGCTTGGCGGGACAGGGAAACACCATATATTTT. It encodes CASSLAGQGNTIYF.

The chain couples TRBV10-3 to TRBJ1-6; 8 bases line up with TRBD1. The V and J ends lost 8 bases and 5 bases, in that order; junction bases with no gene match: 5. Per germline, CDR1 ENHRY and CDR2 SYGVKD. This CDR3 spans 14 amino acids. Here the CDR3 reads CAIGVDRDNSPLHF. The CDR3, as DNA: TGTGCCATCGGTGTGGACAGGGATAATTCACCCCTCCACTTT.

The chain recombines TRBV15 with TRBJ2-1; TRBD2 agrees at 14 bases. CDR3 length equals 17 residues. V lost 4 bases, J lost 5 bases, and 7 bases stayed unmatched. CDR1 is LNHNV and CDR2 is YYDKDF in the germline V gene (reference sequence). The CDR3 protein is CATSIGTSGGPDNEQFF. The CDR3 region has the DNA TGTGCCACCAGCATCGGGACTAGCGGGGGACCCGACAATGAGCAGTTCTTC.

The chain has TRBV5-4 and TRBJ2-5, with D perhaps TRBD1 (5 bases). Looked up from germline, CDR1 is SGHNT and CDR2 is YYREEE (reference sequence). CDR3 length: 13 residues. The V end lost 4 bases, the J end lost 2 bases, and 9 bases lay between the germline ends. DNA of the CDR3: TGTGCCAGCAGCAGGGGCACTCAAGAGACCCAGTACTTC. Its protein is CASSRGTQETQYF.